This TCR beta chain was profiled in a study of T cell responses to AZD1222 COVID-19 vaccine. Sequencing used immunoSEQ multiplex PCR; TCRdb keeps in-frame clones, though not all of them. The sample includes roughly 140,000 clones, approximately 88% of them seen just once. The germline V gene has CDR1 MDHEN and CDR2 SYDVKM. Trimming took 6 bases from V and 3 from J; bases not matched to a gene: 5. This CDR3 has 14 amino acids. Study observations and caveats: Epitopes outside B.1.351 and B.1.1.7 mutated regions reportedly drew nearly half of spike TCRs.

Turning to this clone: What it binds is unknown.

The source is an adult in good health. The J gene is TRBJ1-5, the V gene TRBV28; 7 nucleotides agree with TRBD1. The material sequenced was peripheral blood, taken on day 0 of AZD1222 vaccination. The CDR3 loop is CASSSGGTNQPQHF. The CDR3 DNA reads TGTGCCAGCAGCTCAGGGGGGACCAATCAGCCCCAGCATTTT.